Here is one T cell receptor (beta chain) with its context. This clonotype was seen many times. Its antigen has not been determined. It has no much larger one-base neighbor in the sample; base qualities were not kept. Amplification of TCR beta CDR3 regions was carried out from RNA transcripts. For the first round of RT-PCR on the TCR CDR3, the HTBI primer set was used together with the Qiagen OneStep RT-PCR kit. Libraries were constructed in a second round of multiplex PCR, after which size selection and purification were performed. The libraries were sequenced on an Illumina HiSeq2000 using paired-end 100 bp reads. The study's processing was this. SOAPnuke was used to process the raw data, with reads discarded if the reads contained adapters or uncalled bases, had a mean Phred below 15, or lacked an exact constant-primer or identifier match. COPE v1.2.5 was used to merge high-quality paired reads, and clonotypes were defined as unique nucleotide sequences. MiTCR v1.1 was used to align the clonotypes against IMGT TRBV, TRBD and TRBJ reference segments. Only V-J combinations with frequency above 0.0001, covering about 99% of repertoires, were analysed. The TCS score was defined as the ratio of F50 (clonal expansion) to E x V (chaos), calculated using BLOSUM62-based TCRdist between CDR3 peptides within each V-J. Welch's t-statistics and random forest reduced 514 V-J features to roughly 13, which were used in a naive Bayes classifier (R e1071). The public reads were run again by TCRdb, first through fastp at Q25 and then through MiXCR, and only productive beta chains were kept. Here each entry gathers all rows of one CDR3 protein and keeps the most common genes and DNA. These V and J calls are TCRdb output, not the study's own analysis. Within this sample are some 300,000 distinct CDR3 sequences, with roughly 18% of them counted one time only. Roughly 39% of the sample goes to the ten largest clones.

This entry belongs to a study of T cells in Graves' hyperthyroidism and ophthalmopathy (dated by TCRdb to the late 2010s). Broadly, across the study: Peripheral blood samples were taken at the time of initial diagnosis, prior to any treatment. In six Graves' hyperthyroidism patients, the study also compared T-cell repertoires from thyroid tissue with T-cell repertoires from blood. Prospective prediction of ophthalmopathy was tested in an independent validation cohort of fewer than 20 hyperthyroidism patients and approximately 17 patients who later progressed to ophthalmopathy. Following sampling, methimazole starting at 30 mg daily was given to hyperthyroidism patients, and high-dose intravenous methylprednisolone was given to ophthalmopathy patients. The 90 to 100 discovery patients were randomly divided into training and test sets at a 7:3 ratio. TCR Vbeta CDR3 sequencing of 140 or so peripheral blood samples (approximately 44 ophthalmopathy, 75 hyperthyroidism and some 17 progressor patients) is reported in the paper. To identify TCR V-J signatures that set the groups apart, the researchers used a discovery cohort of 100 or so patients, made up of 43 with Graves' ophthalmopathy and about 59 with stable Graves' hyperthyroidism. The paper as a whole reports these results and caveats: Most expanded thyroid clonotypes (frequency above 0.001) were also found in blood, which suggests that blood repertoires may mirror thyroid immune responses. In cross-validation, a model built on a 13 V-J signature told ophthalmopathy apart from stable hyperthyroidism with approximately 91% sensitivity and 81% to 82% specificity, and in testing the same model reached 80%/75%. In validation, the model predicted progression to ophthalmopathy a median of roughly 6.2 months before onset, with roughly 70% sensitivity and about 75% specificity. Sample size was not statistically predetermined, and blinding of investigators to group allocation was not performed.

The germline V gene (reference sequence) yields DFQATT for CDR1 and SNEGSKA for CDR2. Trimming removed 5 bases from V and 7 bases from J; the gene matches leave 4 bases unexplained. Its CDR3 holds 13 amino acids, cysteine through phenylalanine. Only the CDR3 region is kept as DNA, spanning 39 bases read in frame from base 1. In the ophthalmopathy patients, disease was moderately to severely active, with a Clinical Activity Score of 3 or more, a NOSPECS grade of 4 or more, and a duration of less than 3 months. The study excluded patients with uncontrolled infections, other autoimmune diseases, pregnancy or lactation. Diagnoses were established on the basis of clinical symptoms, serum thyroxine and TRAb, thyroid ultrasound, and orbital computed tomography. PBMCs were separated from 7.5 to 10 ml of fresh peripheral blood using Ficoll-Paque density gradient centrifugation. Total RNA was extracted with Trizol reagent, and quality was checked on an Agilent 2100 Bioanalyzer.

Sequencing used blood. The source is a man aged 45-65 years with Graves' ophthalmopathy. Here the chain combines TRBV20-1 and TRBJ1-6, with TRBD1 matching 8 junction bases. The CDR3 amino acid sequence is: CSAQTGGNSPLHF. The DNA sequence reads TGCAGTGCTCAAACAGGGGGGAATTCACCCCTCCACTTT.